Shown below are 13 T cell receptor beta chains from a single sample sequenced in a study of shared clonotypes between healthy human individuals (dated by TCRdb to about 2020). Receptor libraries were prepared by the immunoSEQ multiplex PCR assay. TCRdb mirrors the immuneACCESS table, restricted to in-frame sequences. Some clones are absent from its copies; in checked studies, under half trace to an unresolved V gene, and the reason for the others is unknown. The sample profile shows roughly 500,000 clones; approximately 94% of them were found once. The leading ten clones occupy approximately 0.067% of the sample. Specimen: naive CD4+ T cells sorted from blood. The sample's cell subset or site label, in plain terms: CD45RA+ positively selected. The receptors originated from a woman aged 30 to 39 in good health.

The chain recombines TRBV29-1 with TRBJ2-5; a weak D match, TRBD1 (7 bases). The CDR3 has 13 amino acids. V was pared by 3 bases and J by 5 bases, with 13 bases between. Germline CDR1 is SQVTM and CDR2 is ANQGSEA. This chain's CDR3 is CSVERDRRETQYF. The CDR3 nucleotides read TGCAGCGTTGAGCGGGACAGAAGGGAGACCCAGTACTTC.

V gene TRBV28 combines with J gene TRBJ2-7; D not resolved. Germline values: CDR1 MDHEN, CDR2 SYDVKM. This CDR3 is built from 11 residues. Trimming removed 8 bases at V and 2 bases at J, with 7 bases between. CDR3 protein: CASHGTYEQYF. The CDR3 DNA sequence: TGTGCCAGCCATGGGACCTACGAGCAGTACTTC.

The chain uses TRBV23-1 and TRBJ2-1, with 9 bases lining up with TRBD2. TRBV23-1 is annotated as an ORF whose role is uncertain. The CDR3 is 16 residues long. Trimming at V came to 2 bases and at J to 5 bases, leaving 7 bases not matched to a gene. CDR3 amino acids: CASSQGLAGTHNEQFF. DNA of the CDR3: TGCGCCAGCAGTCAAGGGCTAGCGGGAACCCACAATGAGCAGTTCTTC.

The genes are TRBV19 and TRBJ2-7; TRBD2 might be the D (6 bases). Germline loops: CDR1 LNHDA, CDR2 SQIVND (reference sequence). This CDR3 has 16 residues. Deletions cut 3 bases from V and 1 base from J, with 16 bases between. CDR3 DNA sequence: TGTGCCAGTAGTATTTCATCGGGGGACTTTTCCTACGAGCAGTACTTC. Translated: CASSISSGDFSYEQYF.

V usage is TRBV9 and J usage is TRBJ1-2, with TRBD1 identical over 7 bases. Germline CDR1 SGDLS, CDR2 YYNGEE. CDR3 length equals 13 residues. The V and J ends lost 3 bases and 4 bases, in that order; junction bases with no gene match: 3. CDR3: CASSAGTVYGYTF. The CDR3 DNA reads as TGTGCCAGCAGCGCCGGGACAGTCTATGGCTACACCTTC. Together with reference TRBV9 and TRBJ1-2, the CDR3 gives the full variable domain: DSGVTQTPKHLITATGQRVTLRCSPRSGDLSVYWYQQSLDQGLQFLIQYYNGEERAKGNILERFSAQQFPDLHSELNLSSLELGDSALYFCASSAGTVYGYTFGSGTRLTVV.

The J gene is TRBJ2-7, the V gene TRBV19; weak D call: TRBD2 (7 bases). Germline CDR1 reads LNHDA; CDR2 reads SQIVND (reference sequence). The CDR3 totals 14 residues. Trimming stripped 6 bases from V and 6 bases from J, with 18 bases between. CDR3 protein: CASRPEGGASEQYF. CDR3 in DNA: TGTGCCAGTAGACCCGAGGGGGGGGCGTCCGAGCAGTACTTC.

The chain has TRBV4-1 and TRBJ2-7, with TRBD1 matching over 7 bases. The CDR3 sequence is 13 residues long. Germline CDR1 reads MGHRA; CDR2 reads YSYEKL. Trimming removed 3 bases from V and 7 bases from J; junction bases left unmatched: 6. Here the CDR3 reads CASSHQQGREQYF. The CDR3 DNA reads TGCGCCAGCAGCCATCAACAGGGGCGGGAGCAGTACTTC.

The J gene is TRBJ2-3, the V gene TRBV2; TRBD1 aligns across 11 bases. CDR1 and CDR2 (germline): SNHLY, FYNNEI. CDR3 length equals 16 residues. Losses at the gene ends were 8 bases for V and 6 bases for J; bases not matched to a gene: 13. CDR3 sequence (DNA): TGTGCCAGCCTCGACGGTGGGACAGGGGGATCGGATACGCAGTATTTT. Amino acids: CASLDGGTGGSDTQYF.

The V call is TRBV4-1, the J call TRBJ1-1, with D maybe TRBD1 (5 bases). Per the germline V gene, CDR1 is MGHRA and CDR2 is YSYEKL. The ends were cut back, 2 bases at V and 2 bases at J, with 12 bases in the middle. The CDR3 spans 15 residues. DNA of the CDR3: TGCGCCAGCAGCCAATTCGACAGTATCAACACTGAAGCTTTCTTT. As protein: CASSQFDSINTEAFF.

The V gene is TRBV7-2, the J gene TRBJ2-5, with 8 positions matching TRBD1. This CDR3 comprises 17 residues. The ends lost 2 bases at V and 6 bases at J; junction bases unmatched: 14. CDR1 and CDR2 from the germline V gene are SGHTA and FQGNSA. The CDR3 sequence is CASSLSYPGGILKTQYF. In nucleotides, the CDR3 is TGTGCCAGCAGCTTATCTTACCCAGGGGGCATTTTAAAGACCCAGTACTTC. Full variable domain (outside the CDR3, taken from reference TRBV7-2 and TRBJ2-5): GAGVSQSPSNKVTEKGKDVELRCDPISGHTALYWYRQSLGQGLEFLIYFQGNSAPDKSGLPSDRFSAERTGGSVSTLTIQRTQQEDSAVYLCASSLSYPGGILKTQYFGPGTRLLVL.

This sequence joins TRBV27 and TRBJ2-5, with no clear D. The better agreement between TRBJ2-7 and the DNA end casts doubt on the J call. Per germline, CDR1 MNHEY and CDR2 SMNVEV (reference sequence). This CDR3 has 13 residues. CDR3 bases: TGTGCCAGCATGCGCACCGCCGCCTACGAGCAGTACTTC. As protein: CASMRTAAYEQYF.

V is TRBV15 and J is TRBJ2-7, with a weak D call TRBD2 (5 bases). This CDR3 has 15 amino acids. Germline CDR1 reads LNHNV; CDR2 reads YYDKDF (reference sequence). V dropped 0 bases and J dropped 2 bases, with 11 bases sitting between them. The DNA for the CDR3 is TGTGCCACCAGCAGAGATCTCGGGATGGCCTACGAGCAGTACTTC. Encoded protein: CATSRDLGMAYEQYF.

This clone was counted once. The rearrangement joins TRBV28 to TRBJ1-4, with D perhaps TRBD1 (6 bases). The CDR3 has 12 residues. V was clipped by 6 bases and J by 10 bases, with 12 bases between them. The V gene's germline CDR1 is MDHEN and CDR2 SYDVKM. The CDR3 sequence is CASSVQGGKLFF. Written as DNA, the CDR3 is TGTGCCAGCAGCGTACAAGGGGGAAAACTGTTTTTT.